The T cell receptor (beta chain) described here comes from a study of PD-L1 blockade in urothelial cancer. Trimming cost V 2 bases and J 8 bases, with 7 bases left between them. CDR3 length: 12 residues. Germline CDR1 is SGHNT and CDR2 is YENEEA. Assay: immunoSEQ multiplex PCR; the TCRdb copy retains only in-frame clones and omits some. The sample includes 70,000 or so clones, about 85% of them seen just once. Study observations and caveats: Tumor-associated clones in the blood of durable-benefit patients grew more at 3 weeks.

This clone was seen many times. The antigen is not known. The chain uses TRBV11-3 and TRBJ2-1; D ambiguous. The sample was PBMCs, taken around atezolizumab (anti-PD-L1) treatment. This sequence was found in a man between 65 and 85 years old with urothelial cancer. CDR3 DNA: TGTGCCAGCAGCTTAATCCCGGATGAGCAGTTCTTC. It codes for CASSLIPDEQFF.